Following are 18 T cell receptor beta chains from one sample sequenced in a study of CD4+ T cells in melanoma. The protocol was immunoSEQ multiplex PCR, while the TCRdb copy is restricted to in-frame clones and leaves out a portion. The table lists about 55,000 clones, nearly 70% of them singletons, with under 5.5% in the top ten. The sample consisted of tumor tissue. The receptors stem from a human donor with melanoma.

This chain uses TRBV7-9 with TRBJ2-7, with D unresolved. CDR1 SEHNR and CDR2 FQNEAQ come from the germline V gene (reference sequence). The CDR3 consists of 13 residues. V was pared by 4 bases and J by 2 bases, with 9 bases between. In DNA form, the CDR3 reads TGTGCCAGCAGCTCCGTTGGGACCTACGAGCAGTACTTC. Protein sequence: CASSSVGTYEQYF.

This clone was observed a handful of times. The chain couples TRBV7-2 to TRBJ1-6; possibly TRBD1 for D (6 bases). Trimming shortened V by 5 bases and J by 10 bases, and 18 bases separated the two germline ends. Germline CDR1 reads SGHTA; CDR2 reads FQGNSA. The CDR3 is 15 amino acids. The CDR3 sequence is CASSPRDKRLSPLHF. CDR3 nucleotides: TGTGCCAGCAGCCCCCGGGACAAGAGGTTGTCACCCCTCCACTTT.

The sample holds a few counts of this clone. The V call is TRBV10-3, the J call TRBJ2-3, with D tentatively TRBD1 or TRBD2 (5 bases each). The CDR3 consists of 17 residues. In germline, CDR1 is ENHRY, CDR2 SYGVKD. V gave up 0 bases and J gave up 3 bases, with 16 bases separating them. Here the CDR3 DNA reads TGTGCCATCAGTGAGTCCGCGTACGCCTGGGGGACAGATACGCAGTATTTT. As protein: CAISESAYAWGTDTQYF.

The chain joins TRBV7-9 to TRBJ1-2; TRBD1 might be the D (5 bases). This CDR3 is built from 13 residues. V shed 4 bases and J shed 8 bases, with 14 bases lying between them. CDR1 and CDR2 (germline): SEHNR, FQNEAQ (reference sequence). This CDR3 is CASSSQGDGGYTF. CDR3 bases: TGTGCCAGCAGCTCCCAGGGAGATGGAGGCTACACCTTC.

The gene calls are TRBV9 and TRBJ1-6, with 8 bases identical to TRBD1. The length of the CDR3 is 16 residues. Germline V CDR1 and CDR2: SGDLS, YYNGEE. Trimming took 0 bases from V and 4 from J; bases not matched to a gene: 3. In DNA, the CDR3 is TGTGCCAGCAGCGTAGCTACAGGGGGATATAATTCACCCCTCCACTTT. Encoded protein: CASSVATGGYNSPLHF.

The rearrangement joins TRBV6-1 to TRBJ2-1; D is possibly TRBD2 (6 bases). This CDR3 has 15 amino acids. Germline V lookup: CDR1 MNHNS, CDR2 SASEGT. V lost 6 bases to trimming and J lost 4 bases, with 16 bases between them. The CDR3 protein is CASSQDPGTYNEQFF. CDR3 in DNA: TGTGCCAGCAGCCAGGACCCAGGGACTTACAATGAGCAGTTCTTC.

This clone is medium-sized. This chain uses TRBV4-3 with TRBJ2-1, with a possible D match to TRBD2 (6 bases). Trimming left V 5 bases short and J 4 bases short, with 9 bases between. CDR1 and CDR2 (germline): LGHNA, YSLEER. The CDR3 sequence is 13 residues long. CDR3 in DNA: TGCGCCAGCAGCAGCCGGGGGTACAATGAGCAGTTCTTC. Translating it yields CASSSRGYNEQFF.

Relative to its sample, this clone is large. The CDR3 spells CASSQGTGVAYEQYF. The CDR3 region has the DNA TGCGCCAGCAGCCAAGGGACAGGGGTAGCCTACGAGCAGTACTTC. The chain carries TRBV4-3 and TRBJ2-7; TRBD1 aligns across 9 bases. V lost 1 base and J lost 2; bases outside the gene matches: 3. The CDR3 is 15 residues long. Germline values: CDR1 LGHNA, CDR2 YSLEER.

This clone was detected many times. The rearrangement joins TRBV15 to TRBJ1-5; no reliable D call. This CDR3 has 13 amino acids. The germline V and J ends were trimmed by 2 bases and 6 bases, with 8 bases remaining between them. Germline V gives CDR1 LNHNV, CDR2 YYDKDF (reference sequence). The CDR3 DNA sequence: TGTGCCACCAGCAGACAGACACTTCAGCCCCAGCATTTT. This gives the protein CATSRQTLQPQHF.

The V call is TRBV10-3, the J call TRBJ2-7, with TRBD2 matching 7 bases. Germline values: CDR1 ENHRY, CDR2 SYGVKD. The length of the CDR3 is 14 residues. V lost 4 bases and J lost 2; bases outside the gene matches: 5. The CDR3 sequence: CAISVGGEPYEQYF. The DNA for the CDR3 is TGTGCCATCAGTGTTGGGGGGGAACCCTACGAGCAGTACTTC.

The V gene is TRBV9, the J gene TRBJ1-1, with 11 bases aligning to TRBD1. Losses at the gene ends were 3 bases for V and 1 base for J; bases not matched to a gene: 8. The CDR3 has 17 residues. Germline loops: CDR1 SGDLS, CDR2 YYNGEE. The CDR3: CASSEGQGADGNTEAFF. CDR3 bases: TGTGCCAGCAGCGAAGGACAGGGGGCGGATGGGAACACTGAAGCTTTCTTT.

The genes are TRBV5-8 and TRBJ2-6; D is uncertain. CDR3 length: 16 residues. The V gene lost 4 bases and the J gene lost 0 bases, with 11 bases spanning the gap. Germline V CDR1 and CDR2: SGHTS, YDEGEE. The CDR3 loop reads CASSPEPASGANVLTF. The CDR3 DNA sequence: TGTGCCAGCAGCCCCGAGCCGGCCTCTGGGGCCAACGTCCTGACTTTC.

This sequence joins TRBV5-8 and TRBJ1-1; no clear D gene. Germline V gene lookup returns CDR1 SGHTS and CDR2 YDEGEE. V gave up 4 bases and J gave up 4 bases, with 14 bases separating them. This CDR3 has 14 residues. Here the CDR3 DNA reads TGTGCCAGCAGCCCGGAGGCGCCCTCCACTGAAGCTTTCTTT. This translates into CASSPEAPSTEAFF.

This clone was counted a few times. This chain links TRBV30 with TRBJ1-5; unclear D gene. V was clipped by 3 bases and J by 3 bases, with 9 bases between them. The CDR3 runs 13 residues. Germline V gene data show CDR1 as GTSNPN and CDR2 as SVGIG (reference sequence). The chain's CDR3 is CAWSPSNNQPQHF. For the CDR3, the DNA is TGTGCCTGGAGCCCCAGTAACAATCAGCCCCAGCATTTT.

This chain uses TRBV13 with TRBJ2-7; possibly TRBD1 for D (6 bases). The V end was cut by 4 bases, the J end by 5 bases, with 9 bases between. CDR1 and CDR2 from the germline V gene are PRHDT and FYEKMQ (reference sequence). CDR3 size: 12 residues. CDR3 protein: CASSSTGDEQYF. The CDR3 bases are TGTGCCAGCAGCTCGACAGGAGACGAGCAGTACTTC.

The chain employs TRBV4-1 and TRBJ2-1; D may be TRBD1 or TRBD2 (6 bases each). The CDR3 extends over 17 amino acids. V was cut by 0 bases and J by 0 bases, with 12 bases left in between. The germline CDR1 and CDR2 sequences are MGHRA and YSYEKL. The CDR3 loop reads CASSQDQGGLSYNEQFF. DNA of the CDR3: TGCGCCAGCAGCCAAGATCAAGGGGGGCTCTCCTACAATGAGCAGTTCTTC.

V usage is TRBV2 and J usage is TRBJ1-5; TRBD1 is a possible D gene (5 bases). The CDR3 runs to 14 residues. CDR1 is SNHLY and CDR2 is FYNNEI in the germline V gene. V was clipped by 6 bases and J by 6 bases, with 15 bases between them. CDR3 loop: CASSGTGLTQPQHF. In DNA form, the CDR3 reads TGTGCCAGCAGCGGGACGGGCCTCACTCAGCCCCAGCATTTT.

The chain employs TRBV29-1 and TRBJ2-7; TRBD1 might be the D (5 bases). Trimming shortened V by 1 base and J by 2 bases, and 12 bases separated the two germline ends. The germline CDR1 and CDR2 sequences are SQVTM and ANQGSEA. The CDR3 spans 14 residues. The CDR3 DNA reads as TGCAGCGTTGAAGTGCAGGGTATCGCCTACGAGCAGTACTTC. The encoded protein is CSVEVQGIAYEQYF.